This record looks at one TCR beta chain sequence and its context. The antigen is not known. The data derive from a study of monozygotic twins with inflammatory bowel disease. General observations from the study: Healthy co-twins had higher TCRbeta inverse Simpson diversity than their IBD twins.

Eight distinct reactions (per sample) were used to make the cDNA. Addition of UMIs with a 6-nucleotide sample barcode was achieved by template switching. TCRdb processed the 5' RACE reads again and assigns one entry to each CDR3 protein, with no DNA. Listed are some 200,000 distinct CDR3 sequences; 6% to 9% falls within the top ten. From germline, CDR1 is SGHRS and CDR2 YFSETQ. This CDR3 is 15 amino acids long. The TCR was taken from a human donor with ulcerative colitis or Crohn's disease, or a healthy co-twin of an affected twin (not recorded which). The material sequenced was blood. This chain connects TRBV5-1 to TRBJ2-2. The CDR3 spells CASKPDTAGTGELFF.